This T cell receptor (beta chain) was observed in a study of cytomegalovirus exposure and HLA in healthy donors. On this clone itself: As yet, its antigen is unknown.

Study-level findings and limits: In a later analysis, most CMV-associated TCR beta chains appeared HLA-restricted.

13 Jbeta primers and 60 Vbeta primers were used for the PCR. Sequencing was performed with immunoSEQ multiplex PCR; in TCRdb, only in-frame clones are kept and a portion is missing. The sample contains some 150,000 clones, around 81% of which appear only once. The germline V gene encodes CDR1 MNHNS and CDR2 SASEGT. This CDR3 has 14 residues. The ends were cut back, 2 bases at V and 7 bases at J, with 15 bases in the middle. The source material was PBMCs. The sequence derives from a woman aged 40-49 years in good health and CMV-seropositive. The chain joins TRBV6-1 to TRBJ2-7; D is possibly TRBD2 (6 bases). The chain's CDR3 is CASSEWGRRGEQYF. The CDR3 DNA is TGTGCCAGCAGTGAATGGGGACGGCGGGGTGAGCAGTACTTC.